This T cell receptor beta chain was observed in a study of T cell responses to AZD1222 COVID-19 vaccine. Study results and caveats: Nearly half of spike-specific TCRs reportedly go after variant regions that carry no mutations. White British ancestry dominated among donors, who included more females, and clonal diversity was possibly underestimated. Seropositive AZD1222 recipients at baseline numbered only 5 to 7.

The V end lost 3 bases, the J end lost 5 bases, and 3 bases lay between the germline ends. There are 11 residues in the CDR3. Germline values: CDR1 SGDLS, CDR2 YYNGEE. Doses given second, at about 4 or about 12 weeks, were pooled. Produced via immunoSEQ multiplex PCR; TCRdb's table is partial and in-frame only. The profile shows 160,000 or so clones, roughly 90% of them singletons. As regards this clone: Its antigen is as yet unknown.

The sample consisted of peripheral blood, taken 28 days after the second AZD1222 dose. The TCR was taken from an adult who received the AZD1222 COVID-19 vaccine. The rearrangement links TRBV9 to TRBJ2-1, with D uncertain. CDR3 sequence: CASSENNEQFF. CDR3 nucleotides: TGTGCCAGCAGCGAAAACAATGAGCAGTTCTTC.